Each of the 2 T cell receptor beta chains below was sequenced from the same sample in a study of beta chain features in type 1 diabetes. Expressed TCRB transcripts were sequenced, since all the RNA that had been isolated was reverse transcribed. This table comes from immunoSEQ multiplex PCR, and its TCRdb copy is limited to in-frame clones, with some not included. Altogether about 340,000 clones are present, roughly 8% being singletons, with the ten largest covering 0.44%. The sequencing input was central memory CD4+ T cells from blood. The receptors stem from a young woman in good health.

On this clone: Other nucleotide sequences from this sample produce the same CDR3. This chain links TRBV27 with TRBJ1-1, with D possibly being TRBD1 (5 bases). The CDR3 runs to 15 residues. The germline CDR1 and CDR2 sequences are MNHEY and SMNVEV (reference sequence). V was pared by 2 bases and J by 0 bases, with 10 bases between. This CDR3 is CASSLRAGVNTEAFF. The CDR3 nucleotides are TGTGCCAGCAGTTTACGGGCGGGGGTGAACACTGAAGCTTTCTTT.

This clone appeared a few times. The CDR3 reads CASGSRRFGGRAVNEQFF. CDR3 DNA: TGTGCCAGCGGGTCCCGACGGTTCGGCGGGAGGGCCGTCAATGAGCAGTTCTTC. The V and J genes are TRBV19 and TRBJ2-1; 9 positions match TRBD2. V gave up 9 bases and J gave up 6 bases; unmatched junction bases: 21. The CDR3 consists of 18 residues. Germline V gene lookup returns CDR1 LNHDA and CDR2 SQIVND (reference sequence). The full variable domain, completed using reference TRBV19 and TRBJ2-1, is DGGITQSPKYLFRKEGQNVTLSCEQNLNHDAMYWYRQDPGQGLRLIYYSQIVNDFQKGDIAEGYSVSREKKESFPLTVTSAQKNPTAFYLCASGSRRFGGRAVNEQFFGPGTRLTVL.